This T cell receptor beta chain is from a study of T cell clonotyping in hematopoietic cell transplantation. Assay used: immunoSEQ multiplex PCR; TCRdb lists only in-frame clones, some missing. The sample holds 25,000 to 35,000 clones; 85% to 95% are singletons and the top ten take approximately 2.4%. Time point: recipient sample about 28 days before transplant, after cytoreduction. Germline V gene data show CDR1 as SGHTA and CDR2 as FQGNSA. With V trimmed by 4 bases and J by 4 bases, 8 bases remained unmatched. The CDR3 extends over 15 amino acids. This chain uses TRBV7-2 with TRBJ1-1, with TRBD1 matching over 8 bases. This sample comprised peripheral blood mononuclear cells, obtained before stem cell transplant. The receptor was derived from a man between 45 and 60 years old with acute myeloid leukemia. Some clones in this sample may be carry-over from other donors' samples. Written as DNA, the CDR3 is TGTGCCAGCAGCTCCCACAGGGGGAGAGCCACTGAAGCTTTCTTT. This sequence encodes CASSSHRGRATEAFF.